A single sample is the source of the 31 T cell receptor beta chains below, sequenced in a study of blood T cell repertoires in COVID-19. Sequencing used immunoSEQ multiplex PCR; TCRdb keeps in-frame clones, though not all of them. The data contain about 16,000 clones, around 90% of them singletons. Sequencing was done on a sample of peripheral blood. The receptors stem from a human donor in a cohort sampled during active COVID-19.

The J gene is TRBJ2-7, the V gene TRBV6-5, with 7 positions matching TRBD2. V shed 2 bases and J 7 bases; nucleotides not matched to a gene: 8. Germline CDR1 reads MNHEY; CDR2 reads SVGAGI. This CDR3 region has 14 residues. The CDR3 protein is CASSYGGGAREQYF. DNA for the CDR3: TGTGCCAGCAGTTACGGGGGGGGTGCTCGGGAGCAGTACTTC.

V usage is TRBV5-1 and J usage is TRBJ2-3, with a possible D match to TRBD1 (6 bases). CDR3 length: 18 residues. Trimming removed 4 bases at V and 4 bases at J, with 25 bases between. CDR1 and CDR2 from the germline V gene are SGHRS and YFSETQ. The CDR3 loop is CASSTGLSWGQLADTQYF. In DNA, the CDR3 is TGCGCCAGCAGCACGGGGCTGAGCTGGGGGCAACTTGCAGATACGCAGTATTTT.

J is TRBJ1-1 and V is TRBV5-1; D not resolved. V lost 0 bases, J lost 1 base, and 13 bases lay in between. Germline loops: CDR1 SGHRS, CDR2 YFSETQ. CDR3 length: 16 residues. CDR3 amino acids: CASSLVPNVPNTEAFF. The CDR3 region has the DNA TGCGCCAGCAGCTTGGTTCCCAATGTTCCGAACACTGAAGCTTTCTTT.

The chain combines TRBV30 with TRBJ1-5; D possibly corresponds to TRBD1 (5 bases). CDR1 and CDR2 (germline): GTSNPN, SVGIG (reference sequence). The CDR3 loop spans 13 amino acids. Trimming stripped 3 bases from V and 7 bases from J, with 13 bases between. The DNA of the CDR3 is TGTGCCTGGAGCCCCTTCCGGGGGCAGCCCCAGCATTTT. Translating gives CAWSPFRGQPQHF.

The gene calls are TRBV18 and TRBJ2-3; 9 bases match TRBD2. The CDR3 contains 15 residues. The trim removed 5 bases at V and 1 base at J, leaving 4 bases unmatched. Germline V lookup: CDR1 KGHSH, CDR2 LQKENI. Here the CDR3 reads CASSSLAGGTDTQYF. DNA of the CDR3: TGTGCCAGCTCATCCTTAGCGGGGGGCACAGATACGCAGTATTTT.

This clone was counted only a few times. The chain recombines TRBV5-5 with TRBJ2-5; 8 bases align to TRBD2. CDR1 SGHKS and CDR2 YYEKEE come from the germline V gene (reference sequence). The CDR3 length is 17 residues. V was pared by 2 bases and J by 4 bases, with 13 bases of the junction left unmatched. The DNA of the CDR3 is TGTGCCAGCAGCTTAGAACGGGCGGGGGGACCTTTAGAGACCCAGTACTTC. Encoded protein: CASSLERAGGPLETQYF.

The chain joins TRBV3-1 (or the pseudogene TRBV3-2) to TRBJ2-5, with D perhaps matching TRBD2 (5 bases). Germline V gene data show CDR1 as LGHDT and CDR2 as YNNKEL (reference sequence). Trimming stripped 4 bases from V and 1 base from J, with 10 bases between. The CDR3 covers 14 residues. The CDR3 sequence: CASSPNRGQETQYF. The CDR3 bases are TGTGCCAGCAGCCCGAACCGGGGCCAAGAGACCCAGTACTTC.

This rearrangement joins TRBV7-3 to TRBJ1-1; D possibly corresponds to TRBD1 (6 bases). Germline assignment: CDR1 SGHTA and CDR2 FQGTGA. V was trimmed by 5 bases and J by 3 bases, leaving 10 bases between them. The CDR3 extends over 13 amino acids. CDR3 bases: TGTGCCAGCAGCAGACAGGAGGACACTGAAGCTTTCTTT. Residues: CASSRQEDTEAFF.

This clone appeared once. The J gene is TRBJ1-5, the V gene TRBV19; D remains unclear. The CDR3 is 9 residues long. Trimming took 10 bases from V and 14 from J, leaving 12 bases between them. In germline, CDR1 is LNHDA, CDR2 SQIVND (reference sequence). The DNA of the CDR3 is TGTGCCATAGTTGCAACCAAGCATTTT. Protein sequence: CAIVATKHF.

The chain uses TRBV25-1 and TRBJ2-7; D is uncertain. Germline lookup yields CDR1 MGHDK and CDR2 SYGVNS. This CDR3 spans 12 amino acids. V shed 4 bases and J shed 5 bases, with 9 bases lying between them. The CDR3 DNA sequence: TGTGCCAGCAGTGGTGCTACCGACGAGCAGTACTTC. Translated: CASSGATDEQYF.

Note on this clone: No conserved phenylalanine or tryptophan ends this CDR3, so it is likely a read error. Because the CDR3's place on the DNA is in doubt, the DNA is left out and the CDR3 is given as listed by TCRdb. This rearrangement joins TRBV2 to TRBJ2-7; the D call in the table, TRBD2, was not verified against the DNA. The CDR3 is 13 residues long, counting both termini. Germline-derived CDR1 and CDR2 are SNHLY and FYNNEI. The CDR3 loop is CASRVASGGAISL.

The CDR3 spells CAWSAQGVFYGYTF. The CDR3 DNA follows: TGTGCCTGGAGTGCCCAGGGGGTTTTCTATGGCTACACCTTC. The chain joins TRBV30 to TRBJ1-2; the match to TRBD1 covers 7 bases. This CDR3 has 14 amino acids. Germline loops: CDR1 GTSNPN, CDR2 SVGIG (reference sequence). Losses at the gene ends were 1 base for V and 4 bases for J; bases not matched to a gene: 6.

The chain links TRBV3-1 (or the pseudogene TRBV3-2) to TRBJ1-1, with 8 bases fitting TRBD1. Germline V gives CDR1 LGHDT, CDR2 YNNKEL (reference sequence). V dropped 4 bases and J dropped 1; count of bases not matched to a gene: 2. This CDR3 contains 14 residues. The CDR3 region is CASSRTGGNTEAFF. In DNA form, the CDR3 reads TGTGCCAGCAGCCGTACAGGGGGGAACACTGAAGCTTTCTTT.

V usage is TRBV2 and J usage is TRBJ1-6; D perhaps matches TRBD1 (5 bases). This CDR3 comprises 13 residues. Trimming took 3 bases from V and 7 from J, leaving 7 bases between them. Germline CDR1 is SNHLY and CDR2 is FYNNEI. The chain's CDR3 is CASSDQGNSPLHF. In nucleotides, the CDR3 is TGTGCCAGCAGTGATCAGGGAAATTCACCCCTCCACTTT.

This chain links TRBV15 with TRBJ1-1, with 7 bases that match TRBD1. The germline V gene encodes CDR1 LNHNV and CDR2 YYDKDF (reference sequence). The CDR3 sequence is 15 residues long. V lost 1 base to trimming and J lost 3 bases; unmatched junction nucleotides: 5. The CDR3 protein is CATSRGGQGDTEAFF. The CDR3 region has the DNA TGTGCCACCAGCAGAGGCGGGCAGGGGGACACTGAAGCTTTCTTT.

The genes are TRBV29-1 and TRBJ2-1; 10 bases align to TRBD1. The CDR3 loop spans 12 amino acids. V was pared by 6 bases and J by 10 bases, with 6 bases of the junction left unmatched. Germline V CDR1 and CDR2: SQVTM, ANQGSEA. The chain's CDR3 is CSVGQGGGEQFF. The CDR3 DNA reads TGCAGCGTCGGACAGGGGGGAGGGGAGCAGTTCTTC.

This clone is termed medium-sized. The rearrangement joins TRBV3-1 (or the pseudogene TRBV3-2) to TRBJ2-7; 7 bases map to TRBD2. This CDR3 is 16 amino acids long. J gave up 6 bases and V 0 bases, and 11 bases lay outside the gene matches. CDR1 is LGHDT and CDR2 is YNNKEL in the germline V gene (reference sequence). Here the CDR3 reads CASSQELPSGSPEQYF. CDR3 in DNA: TGTGCCAGCAGCCAAGAGTTGCCTAGCGGATCGCCCGAGCAGTACTTC.

The chain couples TRBV5-5 to TRBJ2-7, with 8 bases that match TRBD1. Germline assignment: CDR1 SGHKS and CDR2 YYEKEE (reference sequence). The length of the CDR3 is 13 residues. The junction had 2 bases not matched to a gene; V was cut back by 3 bases and J by 3 bases. In nucleotides, the CDR3 is TGTGCCAGCAGCTGGGGACAGGACTACGAGCAGTACTTC. Translated: CASSWGQDYEQYF.

This rearrangement joins TRBV10-3 to TRBJ1-1, with D perhaps TRBD1 (5 bases). The CDR3 contains 12 residues. Per the germline V gene, CDR1 is ENHRY and CDR2 is SYGVKD. Trimming left V 3 bases short and J 3 bases short, with 5 bases between. The chain's CDR3 is CAISDRDTEAFF. For the CDR3, the DNA is TGTGCCATCAGTGACAGGGACACTGAAGCTTTCTTT.

The V and J genes are TRBV6-2 or TRBV6-3 and TRBJ2-7, with 8 bases identical to TRBD1. CDR1 and CDR2 from the germline V gene are MNHEY and SVGEGT. This CDR3 contains 17 residues. The J segment lost 7 bases and the V segment lost 6 bases, leaving 20 bases of the junction unmatched. As DNA, the CDR3 is TGTGCCAGCAGCTCCGACGTTGTGGACAGGGTTAGAGGTGAGCAGTACTTC. Its translation is CASSSDVVDRVRGEQYF.

This chain connects TRBV12-3 or TRBV12-4 to TRBJ2-3; D gene unclear. This CDR3 is built from 13 residues. Trimming stripped 10 bases from V and 8 bases from J, with 19 bases between. CDR3 nucleotide sequence: TGTGCCACCCTTGGCTCGGCGGTTGGTACGCAGTATTTT. Its translation is CATLGSAVGTQYF.

V and J are TRBV5-5 and TRBJ1-2; maybe TRBD1 (5 bases). The germline gives CDR1 SGHKS, CDR2 YYEKEE (reference sequence). The V end was cut by 2 bases, the J end by 6 bases, with 14 bases between. This CDR3 comprises 14 residues. The CDR3 coding sequence is TGTGCCAGCAGCTTTGAACAGGCGACAAATGGCTACACCTTC. Translating it yields CASSFEQATNGYTF.

The genes are TRBV11-2 and TRBJ1-1; the D gene is possibly TRBD1 (5 bases). Looked up from germline, CDR1 is SGHAT and CDR2 is FQNNGV. Trimming removed 11 bases from V and 3 bases from J, with 16 bases in between. The length of the CDR3 is 13 residues. The CDR3 DNA reads as TGTGCCCAGGGAGGAGGGAAGGACACTGAAGCTTTCTTT. It yields the protein CAQGGGKDTEAFF.

The chain combines TRBV2 with TRBJ1-6; D is ambiguous. Looked up from germline, CDR1 is SNHLY and CDR2 is FYNNEI. Between the trimmed V and J ends, which lost 3 bases and 8 bases, there was a span of 8 bases. CDR3 length equals 13 residues. CDR3 bases: TGTGCCAGCAGTGATGGCGGGGATTCACCCCTCCACTTT. Protein sequence: CASSDGGDSPLHF.

The gene calls are TRBV7-9 and TRBJ1-2, with 9 bases identical to TRBD1. The germline V gene has CDR1 SEHNR and CDR2 FQNEAQ (reference sequence). This CDR3 spans 15 amino acids. J lost 3 bases, V lost 1 base, and 3 bases had no gene match. Here the CDR3 DNA reads TGTGCCAGCAGCTTAGGGGACAGGGCCGACTATGGCTACACCTTC. The encoded protein is CASSLGDRADYGYTF.

This clone occurred a few times. The CDR3 DNA is TGCGCCAGCAGTCGGGACTGGGCGGCTGGCTCCTACGAGCAGTACTTC. It is translated as CASSRDWAAGSYEQYF. The chain combines TRBV10-2 with TRBJ2-7; D perhaps matches TRBD2 (6 bases). V was pared by 5 bases and J by 0 bases, with 17 bases between. Per the germline V gene, CDR1 is WSHSY and CDR2 is SAAADI. This CDR3 has 16 amino acids.

This chain joins TRBV7-9 and TRBJ1-1; D gene unclear. V was shortened by 5 bases and J by 1 base, with 17 bases between the two germline ends. Germline loops: CDR1 SEHNR, CDR2 FQNEAQ (reference sequence). The CDR3 totals 16 residues. The CDR3 DNA reads as TGTGCCAGCAGCCCCACCTTAAGACACACGAACACTGAAGCTTTCTTT. It translates to CASSPTLRHTNTEAFF.

This sequence joins TRBV6-2 or TRBV6-3 and TRBJ1-5, with D tentatively TRBD1 (6 bases). The CDR3 has 15 residues. Per the germline V gene, CDR1 is MNHEY and CDR2 is SVGEGT. V was trimmed by 4 bases and J by 2 bases, leaving 12 bases between them. As DNA, the CDR3 is TGTGCCAGCAGTTCGACGGGGGGGCGCAATCAGCCCCAGCATTTT. Translating it yields CASSSTGGRNQPQHF.

This clone has a single count. The chain is built from TRBV6-5 and TRBJ1-2; D is perhaps TRBD1 (5 bases). Trimming took 7 bases from V and 5 from J, leaving 17 bases between them. This CDR3 contains 14 residues. Germline V gene data show CDR1 as MNHEY and CDR2 as SVGAGI. CDR3 DNA sequence: TGTGCCAGCAACCCACGACTCGACAGATATGGCTACACCTTC. This codes for CASNPRLDRYGYTF.

The chain carries TRBV6-6 and TRBJ1-2; TRBD1 matches 8 bases. J lost 2 bases, V lost 5 bases, and 7 bases had no gene match. The CDR3 is 15 amino acids. Germline-derived CDR1 and CDR2 are MNHNY and SVGAGI (reference sequence). As DNA, the CDR3 is TGTGCCAGCAGTCTGCCCGGGACAGGAAACTATGGCTACACCTTC. It translates to CASSLPGTGNYGYTF.

V gene TRBV5-8 combines with J gene TRBJ1-4, with TRBD1 matching 8 bases. V was clipped by 2 bases and J by 5 bases; unmatched bases: 5. Germline V gives CDR1 SGHTS, CDR2 YDEGEE. This CDR3 has 15 amino acids. CDR3 protein: CASSFGQGRNEKLFF. In DNA, the CDR3 is TGTGCCAGCAGCTTTGGACAGGGTAGAAATGAAAAACTGTTTTTT.